A selection of T cell receptor beta chains follows, all from one sample in a study of T-cell reconstitution after alpha-beta-depleted transplantation in children. TCRdb re-called the PCR reads with MiXCR, one entry per CDR3 protein. The table lists 600,000 to 800,000 distinct CDR3 sequences, about 12% of them singletons. The sample consisted of PBMCs, taken before TCRalphabeta/CD19-depleted stem cell transplant. These receptors came from a girl aged 2-10 years with congenital amegakaryocytic thrombocytopenia, due to receive a stem cell transplant. The CDR3 runs from the conserved cysteine through the conserved F or W. The D gene is left open where the match is weak. Part of the rows lack a size; the others show once, few, many or a class for expanded clones.

d_call: TRBD1
j_call: TRBJ1-1
v_call: TRBV29-1
clone_size: many
cdr3_nt: TGCAGCGTTGGACAGGGGGCAGGGACTGAAGCTTTCTTT
cdr3_aa: CSVGQGAGTEAFF

d_call: TRBD2
j_call: TRBJ2-4
v_call: TRBV7-2
clone_size: -
cdr3_nt: TGTGCCAGCAGCTCCAGGACTAGCGGTACCAAAAACATTCAGTACTTC
cdr3_aa: CASSSRTSGTKNIQYF

d_call: -
j_call: TRBJ1-2
v_call: TRBV5-1
clone_size: many
cdr3_nt: TGCGCCAGCAGCTTGGGATCTGGCAGGGGTGACTATGGCTACACCTTC
cdr3_aa: CASSLGSGRGDYGYTF

d_call: -
j_call: TRBJ1-6
v_call: TRBV18
clone_size: many
cdr3_nt: TGTGCCAGCTCACCACGTGGCAGGAGCCTGAATAATTCACCCCTCCACTTT
cdr3_aa: CASSPRGRSLNNSPLHF

d_call: TRBD1
j_call: TRBJ2-5
v_call: TRBV10-3
clone_size: -
cdr3_nt: TGTGCCATCAGTGAGGACAGGGGGGGAGAGACCCAGTACTTC
cdr3_aa: CAISEDRGGETQYF

d_call: TRBD1
j_call: TRBJ2-1
v_call: TRBV6-5
clone_size: many
cdr3_nt: TGTGCCAGCAGTTACGGGACAGGGTTATCCAATGAGCAGTTCTTC
cdr3_aa: CASSYGTGLSNEQFF

d_call: -
j_call: TRBJ2-7
v_call: TRBV5-5
clone_size: many
cdr3_nt: TGTGCCAGCAGCGCCGGGACGGGCGCTGGGGAGCAGTACTTC
cdr3_aa: CASSAGTGAGEQYF

d_call: -
j_call: TRBJ2-2
v_call: TRBV5-1
clone_size: many
cdr3_nt: TGCGCCAGCAGCCTAGGATCGGCCGGCCTCTTTCGGGAGCTGTTTTTT
cdr3_aa: CASSLGSAGLFRELFF

d_call: -
j_call: TRBJ2-5
v_call: TRBV3-1
clone_size: few
cdr3_nt: TGTGCCAGCAGCCAAGAACAGACGTACCAAGAGACCCAGTACTTC
cdr3_aa: CASSQEQTYQETQYF

d_call: -
j_call: TRBJ2-2
v_call: TRBV7-6
clone_size: many
cdr3_nt: TGTGCCAGCAGCTTATGGGGTTCTAACACCGGGGAGCTGTTTTTT
cdr3_aa: CASSLWGSNTGELFF

d_call: -
j_call: TRBJ1-1
v_call: TRBV2
clone_size: few
cdr3_nt: TGTGCCAGCCTAAACGGTCCTCGGGGCACTGAAGCTTTCTTT
cdr3_aa: CASLNGPRGTEAFF

d_call: -
j_call: TRBJ2-7
v_call: TRBV5-5
clone_size: many
cdr3_nt: TGTGCCAGCAGCTTGGTAGGACAGAACTACGAGCAGTACTTC
cdr3_aa: CASSLVGQNYEQYF

d_call: -
j_call: TRBJ1-1
v_call: TRBV7-9
clone_size: many
cdr3_nt: TGTGCCAGTACAGAAAAGGGCACTGAAGCTTTCTTT
cdr3_aa: CASTEKGTEAFF

d_call: -
j_call: TRBJ2-3
v_call: TRBV5-1
clone_size: many
cdr3_nt: TGCGCCAGCAGCTTGGCCCTAGCGCGTACGCGGGATACGCAGTATTTT
cdr3_aa: CASSLALARTRDTQYF

d_call: TRBD2
j_call: TRBJ2-1
v_call: TRBV27
clone_size: many
cdr3_nt: TGTGCCAGCAGTCCTGGACTAGCGAAGACTTCCAATGAGCAGTTCTTC
cdr3_aa: CASSPGLAKTSNEQFF

d_call: -
j_call: TRBJ1-5
v_call: TRBV11-2
clone_size: -
cdr3_nt: TGTGCCAGCAGCTTAGACCCGCCTGGGAGCAATCAGCCCCAGCATTTT
cdr3_aa: CASSLDPPGSNQPQHF

d_call: -
j_call: TRBJ2-3
v_call: TRBV7-6
clone_size: -
cdr3_nt: TGTGCCAGCAGCGGCAGCGTTGGGCGCACAGATACGCAGTATTTT
cdr3_aa: CASSGSVGRTDTQYF

d_call: -
j_call: TRBJ1-2
v_call: TRBV12-5
clone_size: -
cdr3_nt: TGTGCTAGTGGTTTGGTGGACTATGGCTACACCTTC
cdr3_aa: CASGLVDYGYTF

d_call: TRBD1
j_call: TRBJ2-2
v_call: TRBV6-2/TRBV6-3
clone_size: -
cdr3_nt: TGTGCCAGCACACTACGGACAGGGCCCGGGGAGCTGTTTTTT
cdr3_aa: CASTLRTGPGELFF

d_call: TRBD2
j_call: TRBJ2-5
v_call: TRBV24-1
clone_size: few
cdr3_nt: TGTGCCACCTCGGAGGGGACTAGCGGAGCGAAAGAGACCCAGTACTTC
cdr3_aa: CATSEGTSGAKETQYF

d_call: -
j_call: TRBJ2-2
v_call: TRBV20-1
clone_size: many
cdr3_nt: TGCAGTGCTAGAGATGTAAGGACCGGGGAGCTGTTTTTT
cdr3_aa: CSARDVRTGELFF

d_call: -
j_call: TRBJ2-3
v_call: TRBV7-9
clone_size: many
cdr3_nt: TGTGCCAGCAGCCCTCCAACCAGCACAGATACGCAGTATTTT
cdr3_aa: CASSPPTSTDTQYF

d_call: -
j_call: TRBJ2-7
v_call: TRBV20-1
clone_size: many
cdr3_nt: TGCAGTGCTACGGAAAGGATCTGGGGTCTAAGCGAGCAGTACTTC
cdr3_aa: CSATERIWGLSEQYF

d_call: -
j_call: TRBJ2-7
v_call: TRBV12-3/TRBV12-4
clone_size: -
cdr3_nt: TGTGCCAGCACCAAAGGGGACCGCTCCTACGAGCAGTACTTC
cdr3_aa: CASTKGDRSYEQYF

d_call: -
j_call: TRBJ2-5
v_call: TRBV5-1
clone_size: few
cdr3_nt: TGCGCCAGCAGCTTGTTTTGGGGAGAGACCCAGTACTTC
cdr3_aa: CASSLFWGETQYF

d_call: -
j_call: TRBJ1-5
v_call: TRBV20-1
clone_size: many
cdr3_nt: TGCAGTGCTCCCGTGGGAGCCTATAGCAATCAGCCCCAGCATTTT
cdr3_aa: CSAPVGAYSNQPQHF

d_call: -
j_call: TRBJ2-7
v_call: TRBV5-1
clone_size: few
cdr3_nt: TGCGCCAGCAGCTTGCTCTTGGACAGCCCGAGGGAGCAGTACTTC
cdr3_aa: CASSLLLDSPREQYF

d_call: -
j_call: TRBJ2-3
v_call: TRBV7-8
clone_size: few
cdr3_nt: TGTGCCAGCAGCTTTACGAGTTCTAGCACAGATACGCAGTATTTT
cdr3_aa: CASSFTSSSTDTQYF

d_call: TRBD1
j_call: TRBJ2-2
v_call: TRBV6-1
clone_size: -
cdr3_nt: TGTGCCATCAGCGAAGCCCCGGCACAGGGGACGTCAGGGGAGCTGTTTTTT
cdr3_aa: CAISEAPAQGTSGELFF

d_call: TRBD2
j_call: TRBJ2-1
v_call: TRBV20-1
clone_size: few
cdr3_nt: TGCAGTGCCGACGACCCTAGCGGGAGAGACGGTGAGCAGTTCTTC
cdr3_aa: CSADDPSGRDGEQFF

d_call: -
j_call: TRBJ2-1
v_call: TRBV6-1
clone_size: many
cdr3_nt: TGTGCCAGCAGTGAACTCGCGGGTACCACCTACAATGAGCAGTTCTTC
cdr3_aa: CASSELAGTTYNEQFF

d_call: -
j_call: TRBJ1-1
v_call: TRBV12-3/TRBV12-4
clone_size: many
cdr3_nt: TGTGCCAGCATCCGACAGCGAACTGAAGCTTTCTTT
cdr3_aa: CASIRQRTEAFF

d_call: TRBD2
j_call: TRBJ2-7
v_call: TRBV28
clone_size: few
cdr3_nt: TGTGCCAGCAGTTTTGTGGCGGGAGTTCTCTACGAGCAGTACTTC
cdr3_aa: CASSFVAGVLYEQYF

d_call: -
j_call: TRBJ1-2
v_call: TRBV5-1
clone_size: -
cdr3_nt: TGCGCCAGCAGAAATGCTCGGGGCCATAACTATGGCTACACCTTC
cdr3_aa: CASRNARGHNYGYTF

d_call: -
j_call: TRBJ2-5
v_call: TRBV5-1
clone_size: -
cdr3_nt: TGCGCCAGCAGCTCCTGGCGGGGAGGCCAAGAGACCCAGTACTTC
cdr3_aa: CASSSWRGGQETQYF

d_call: TRBD1
j_call: TRBJ2-2
v_call: TRBV2
clone_size: -
cdr3_nt: TGTGCCAGCAGGGAACGGACAGGGTGGGTCACCGGGGAGCTGTTTTTT
cdr3_aa: CASRERTGWVTGELFF

d_call: TRBD1
j_call: TRBJ1-5
v_call: TRBV10-3
clone_size: -
cdr3_nt: TGTGCCATCGCCCCAACAGGGGATCAGCCCCAGCATTTT
cdr3_aa: CAIAPTGDQPQHF

d_call: -
j_call: TRBJ2-1
v_call: TRBV5-1
clone_size: few
cdr3_nt: TGCGCCAGCAGCTTGGAGGAGTCGGTGCAGTTCTTC
cdr3_aa: CASSLEESVQFF

d_call: -
j_call: TRBJ2-1
v_call: TRBV7-9
clone_size: few
cdr3_nt: TGTGCCAGCACTCCCGCAGGAGGGTACAATGAGCAGTTCTTC
cdr3_aa: CASTPAGGYNEQFF

d_call: -
j_call: TRBJ2-5
v_call: TRBV7-9
clone_size: many
cdr3_nt: TGTGCCAGCAGCTTAAAAGGGTATGCGACCCAGTACTTC
cdr3_aa: CASSLKGYATQYF

d_call: TRBD2
j_call: TRBJ2-5
v_call: TRBV10-3
clone_size: -
cdr3_nt: TGTGCCATCAGTGCCGAGGGACTAGCGGGGAGAGAGACCCAGTACTTC
cdr3_aa: CAISAEGLAGRETQYF

d_call: TRBD2
j_call: TRBJ2-1
v_call: TRBV11-2
clone_size: -
cdr3_nt: TGTGCCAGCAGCTACGGGACTAACGGCTTAAATGAGCAGTTCTTC
cdr3_aa: CASSYGTNGLNEQFF

d_call: TRBD2
j_call: TRBJ2-7
v_call: TRBV25-1
clone_size: few
cdr3_nt: TGTGCCAGCAGTGGAGATCCCCTAGCGGGAGTTGTCGAGCAGTACTTC
cdr3_aa: CASSGDPLAGVVEQYF